The present T cell receptor (beta chain) was sequenced within a study of blood T cells in healthy people across ages (dated by TCRdb to the mid-2010s). Notes on the research overall: In model experiments, template switching captured about one uniquely barcoded TCR beta cDNA molecule for every two T cells. To avoid experimental bias, donors of different ages were spread randomly across the sequencing lanes. Using the same blood draw, the study looked at two additional independent replicas of 1 million unique cDNA reads for two donors, one aged 18 to 30 and the other aged 80 or older. Four age groups were formed from the donors: young (average approximately 17 years), middle-aged (around 37), aged (62) and long-lived (82). Using deep sequencing normalized with unique cDNA molecular identifiers, the study measured how TCR beta repertoire diversity changes with age. Results and caveats for the whole study, not just this receptor: Estimates of total diversity based on one million sequenced T cells were regarded as lower bounds and as underestimates. Because the CMV infection status of the donors was unknown, age-related changes in expanded clonotypes may potentially have been confounded. Compared with the aged group, the long-lived group had more naive CD4+ T cells, fewer expanded clones and increased TCR diversity, a pattern suggesting age selection. The percentage of naive T cells measured by flow cytometry correlated strongly with observed TCR beta diversity. Since profiling was done on bulk unsorted PBMCs, naive and antigen-experienced compartments could not be conclusively compared. Observed TCR beta diversity per million T cells fell roughly linearly with age, and a significant reduction was already apparent by age around 40.

Library method: 5' RACE. Sequencing was carried out with an Illumina HiSeq 2500. A second roughly 6 to 12 cycle PCR used a sample-barcoded 5' primer and a J-beta primer mix. Each TCR beta cDNA molecule received a unique molecular identifier from a template-switch 5' adaptor carrying 12 random nucleotides. At least 2.5 million CDR3-containing paired-end reads were obtained from each sample. First-strand cDNA was synthesized from all RNA with the Mint cDNA synthesis kit, primed by a TRBC-specific oligonucleotide. Following uracil-DNA glycosylase treatment, a first 18-cycle PCR with universal primers M1SS and BC2_uni_R was performed on all cDNA. The original methods were these. For normalization, 1 million high-quality reads were randomly selected from each sample, with every read carrying a distinct molecular identifier. Reads sharing molecular identifiers were discarded rather than binned into consensus sequences. MiTCR, run with a Q25 quality threshold and the strictest error-elimination algorithm, handled CDR3 identification, clonotype clustering and error correction. A nonparametric unseen species model with Euler transformation was used to estimate a lower bound on total TCR beta diversity. The raw public data were reprocessed by TCRdb itself: fastp quality trimming at Q25, MiXCR clonotype calling, in-frame beta chains only. Entries that share a CDR3 protein sequence are merged under the most common genes and DNA. TCRdb's processing, not the authors', yielded these V and J calls. This sample has 720,000 or so distinct CDR3 sequences in its table, and around 38% of those were observed once. The ten largest clones add up to 25% to 30% of the sample.

Systemically healthy Caucasian individuals from Russia, approximately 39 in total and aged roughly 6 to 95 years, were included as donors. Ten milliliters of peripheral blood were drawn from each donor into EDTA-treated Vacutainer tubes. Ficoll-Paque density-gradient centrifugation was used to isolate PBMCs, with at least 6.5 million per sample. Trizol reagent was used to extract total RNA from PBMCs, with at least 6 micrograms per sample. Naive CD45RAhigh/CD27high T cell percentages were measured by flow cytometry on a PBMC aliquot from every donor. Points on this clonotype: Its antigen has not been determined. No per-base quality is available; no much larger clone lies one base away.

The sequence came from a man older than 75 in good health. Sequencing used blood.

CDR3 loop: CASSEVGTNEKLFF. The base sequence is TGTGCCAGCAGTGAAGTAGGGACTAATGAAAAACTGTTTTTT. The chain joins TRBV6-1 to TRBJ1-4; no D segment can be confidently identified. At the junction V is shortened by 1 base and J by 2 bases, with 5 bases in between. Including cysteine and phenylalanine, the CDR3 has 14 amino acids. This entry keeps only the CDR3 DNA: 42 bases, framed from base 1. CDR1 and CDR2 were assigned from the germline V gene as MNHNS and SASEGT.